A single sample is the source of the 17 T cell receptor beta chains below, sequenced in a study of regulatory dendritic cells for organ transplantation. The table came from immunoSEQ multiplex PCR; TCRdb's copy has only in-frame clones and leaves some out. The sample includes 28,000 or so clones, around 83% of them seen just once. Sequencing input: naive CD4+ T cells from blood. This sample's subset: CD45RA+ naive T cells. The origin of the receptors is a human donor in good health.

The rearrangement links TRBV5-4 to TRBJ2-3; no definite D call. The CDR3 has 14 amino acids. CDR1 is SGHNT and CDR2 is YYREEE in the germline V gene (reference sequence). V was shortened by 4 bases and J by 5 bases, with 14 bases between the two germline ends. CDR3 in DNA: TGTGCCAGCAGCCTGGGAAACCAGATAGATACGCAGTATTTT. Translating gives CASSLGNQIDTQYF.

V gene TRBV5-1 combines with J gene TRBJ1-1; 11 nucleotides agree with TRBD1. The CDR3 is made up of 17 amino acids. In germline, CDR1 is SGHRS, CDR2 YFSETQ. The V and J ends lost 3 bases and 4 bases, in that order; junction bases with no gene match: 11. The CDR3 DNA is TGCGCCAGCAGCTACAATCCCGGGACAGGGGGGAGCACTGAAGCTTTCTTT. Amino acids: CASSYNPGTGGSTEAFF.

This chain connects TRBV7-2 to TRBJ2-3; 9 nucleotides agree with TRBD2. The V gene's germline CDR1 is SGHTA and CDR2 FQGNSA. This CDR3 comprises 16 residues. With V trimmed by 5 bases and J by 8 bases, 14 bases remained unmatched. The CDR3 bases are TGTGCCAGCAGCCAGATTGGCGCGGGGGGGCGGGGTACGCAGTATTTT. This codes for CASSQIGAGGRGTQYF.

This clone was found a few times. The chain is built from TRBV6-5 and TRBJ1-4, with TRBD1 matching over 8 bases. The germline CDR1 and CDR2 sequences are MNHEY and SVGAGI. The CDR3 extends over 14 amino acids. The J segment lost 8 bases and the V segment lost 4 bases, leaving 6 bases of the junction unmatched. The chain's CDR3 is CASSSQGAREKLFF. The CDR3 DNA reads as TGTGCCAGCAGTTCGCAGGGGGCGAGGGAAAAACTGTTTTTT.

The J gene is TRBJ1-2, the V gene TRBV4-1, with D possibly being TRBD1 (5 bases). Germline CDR1 and CDR2: MGHRA and YSYEKL. Deletions cut 4 bases from V and 1 base from J, with 10 bases between. The CDR3 is made up of 14 amino acids. CDR3 sequence reads: CASSRREDNYGYTF. CDR3 in DNA: TGCGCCAGCAGCCGCAGGGAAGATAACTATGGCTACACCTTC.

The genes are TRBV18 and TRBJ2-7; 12 bases are shared with TRBD2. The length of the CDR3 is 17 residues. The trim removed 3 bases at V and 1 base at J, leaving 7 bases unmatched. The V gene's germline CDR1 is KGHSH and CDR2 LQKENI. CDR3 in amino acids: CASSPQGLAGLSYEQYF. The CDR3 region has the DNA TGTGCCAGCTCACCGCAAGGACTAGCGGGGCTTTCCTACGAGCAGTACTTC.

The rearrangement joins TRBV27 to TRBJ2-1; maybe TRBD2 (6 bases). V lost 6 bases, J lost 7 bases, and 13 bases lay in between. In germline, CDR1 is MNHEY, CDR2 SMNVEV (reference sequence). The CDR3 runs 13 residues. The CDR3 here is CASSSEGRNEQFF. The CDR3 DNA sequence: TGTGCCAGCAGCTCGGAGGGACGGAATGAGCAGTTCTTC.

The gene calls are TRBV5-1 and TRBJ1-1, with D possibly matching TRBD1 (5 bases). The CDR3 sequence is 15 residues long. Germline V lookup: CDR1 SGHRS, CDR2 YFSETQ. The V end was cut by 0 bases, the J end by 4 bases, with 13 bases between. CDR3 bases: TGCGCCAGCAGCTTGGCCGTCGCCGGGGGCACTGAAGCTTTCTTT. Encoded protein: CASSLAVAGGTEAFF.

The chain employs TRBV18 and TRBJ2-1, with TRBD2 matching over 8 bases. Germline-derived CDR1 and CDR2 are KGHSH and LQKENI. CDR3 length: 16 amino acids. The ends lost 0 bases at V and 6 bases at J; junction bases unmatched: 7. The CDR3 region is CASSPPMGTRGNEQFF. CDR3 sequence (DNA): TGTGCCAGCTCACCACCAATGGGGACTAGAGGCAATGAGCAGTTCTTC.

V and J are TRBV5-4 and TRBJ2-7; 8 bases are a match to TRBD2. Germline CDR1 reads SGHNT; CDR2 reads YYREEE (reference sequence). This CDR3 region has 16 residues. V gave up 4 bases and J gave up 3 bases; unmatched junction bases: 12. Here the CDR3 reads CASSPDLAAGDYEQYF. The CDR3 DNA follows: TGTGCCAGCAGCCCCGACTTGGCAGCGGGGGACTACGAGCAGTACTTC.

The J gene is TRBJ2-7, the V gene TRBV21-1; the table assigns TRBD2, which was not confirmed against the DNA. TRBV21-1 is a known pseudogene. There are 10 residues in the CDR3. CDR3 sequence: CANLPYEQYF. In DNA form, the CDR3 reads TGTGCCAACTTACCCTACGAGCAGTACTTC.

This rearrangement joins TRBV5-1 to TRBJ2-2; D is perhaps TRBD2 (7 bases). V lost 3 bases, J lost 1 base, and 13 bases lay in between. Germline V gene data show CDR1 as SGHRS and CDR2 as YFSETQ. The CDR3 extends over 16 amino acids. The CDR3 protein is CASSSRGGRNTGELFF. Written as DNA, the CDR3 is TGCGCCAGCAGCTCTAGGGGGGGCAGGAACACCGGGGAGCTGTTTTTT.

The V and J genes are TRBV5-4 and TRBJ1-1; 8 positions agree with TRBD1. CDR3 length equals 13 residues. The germline gives CDR1 SGHNT, CDR2 YYREEE (reference sequence). V lost 10 bases, J lost 3 bases, and 8 bases stayed unmatched. The CDR3 spells CAVAGGADTEAFF. The CDR3 DNA sequence: TGTGCCGTCGCAGGGGGCGCGGACACTGAAGCTTTCTTT.

The rearrangement uses TRBV6-5 and TRBJ2-1, with 7 bases identical to TRBD1. With V trimmed by 10 bases and J by 6 bases, 12 bases remained unmatched. Germline lookup yields CDR1 MNHEY and CDR2 SVGAGI. The CDR3 extends over 14 amino acids. CDR3 in DNA: TGTGCCACGAAACCGGGACAGCAGGGCAATGAGCAGTTCTTC. Protein sequence: CATKPGQQGNEQFF.

This clone was seen a few times. The V and J genes are TRBV5-1 and TRBJ1-1, with D unclear. The CDR3 length is 14 residues. V shed 4 bases and J shed 0 bases, with 10 bases lying between them. The germline V gene has CDR1 SGHRS and CDR2 YFSETQ. CDR3: CASSVRDLNTEAFF. In DNA, the CDR3 is TGCGCCAGCAGCGTCCGGGATTTGAACACTGAAGCTTTCTTT.

The chain links TRBV2 to TRBJ2-3, with 10 bases that match TRBD2. The ends lost 6 bases at V and 0 bases at J; junction bases unmatched: 3. Germline CDR1 reads SNHLY; CDR2 reads FYNNEI. The CDR3 contains 15 residues. The CDR3: CASRLAGISTDTQYF. The CDR3 DNA follows: TGTGCCAGCAGACTAGCGGGGATTAGCACAGATACGCAGTATTTT.

V and J are TRBV7-2 and TRBJ2-5, with 7 positions matching TRBD1. Germline CDR1 reads SGHTA; CDR2 reads FQGNSA. V was clipped by 1 base and J by 1 base; unmatched bases: 3. The CDR3 has 15 amino acids. CDR3 DNA: TGTGCCAGCAGCTTAGAACAGGGGTTCCAAGAGACCCAGTACTTC. It yields the protein CASSLEQGFQETQYF.